What follows describes a single TCR beta chain. Its antigen is not identified. The CDR3 runs 15 residues. The germline gives CDR1 MNHEY, CDR2 SMNVEV (reference sequence). This record comes from a study of monozygotic twins with inflammatory bowel disease. General study findings and limits: The data did not back a single strong IBD-associated clonotype or signal. Varied immunosuppressive treatments among patients may have increased repertoire variability.

The team made cDNA by running eight separate reactions for each sample. TCRdb processed the 5' RACE reads again and assigns one entry to each CDR3 protein, with no DNA. The table gives 150,000 to 200,000 distinct CDR3 sequences; the top ten clones make up 2.8% of it. The clonotype comes from a human donor with ulcerative colitis or Crohn's disease, or a healthy co-twin of an affected twin (not recorded which). The sequenced sample consisted of blood. The chain links TRBV27 to TRBJ1-6. Here the CDR3 reads CASSFYGNNNSPLHF.